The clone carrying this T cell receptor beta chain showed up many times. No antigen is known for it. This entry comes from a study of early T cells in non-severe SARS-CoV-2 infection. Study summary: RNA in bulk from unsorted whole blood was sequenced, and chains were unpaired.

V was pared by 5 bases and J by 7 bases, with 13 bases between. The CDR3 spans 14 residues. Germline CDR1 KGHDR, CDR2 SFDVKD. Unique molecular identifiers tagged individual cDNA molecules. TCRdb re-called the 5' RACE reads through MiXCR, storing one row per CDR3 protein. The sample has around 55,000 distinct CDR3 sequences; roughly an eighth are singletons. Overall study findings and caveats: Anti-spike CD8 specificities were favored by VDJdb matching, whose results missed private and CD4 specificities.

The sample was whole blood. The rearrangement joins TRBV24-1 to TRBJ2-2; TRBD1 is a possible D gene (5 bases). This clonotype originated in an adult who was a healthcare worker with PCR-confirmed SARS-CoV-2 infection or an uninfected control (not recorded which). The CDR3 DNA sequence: TGTGCCACCAGTGCAAATACCGACAGCGGGGAGCTGTTTTTT. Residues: CATSANTDSGELFF.